This T cell receptor (beta chain) was found in a study of beta chain features in type 1 diabetes. Whole-study findings and limits: Among patients with Type 1 diabetes, TCRB CDR3s were moderately but significantly shorter in every one of the four CD4+ subsets. Any HLA-type effect on TCRB rearrangement remained unresolved here.

This CDR3 contains 17 residues. Germline CDR1 is MGHRA and CDR2 is YSYEKL. Germline trimming cut 0 bases from V and 9 bases from J; bases unmatched to any gene: 9. This clone turned up a few times. Its specificity is not known. Every isolated RNA sample was fully reverse transcribed, so sequencing captured expressed TCRB transcripts. The method was immunoSEQ multiplex PCR; TCRdb's version includes in-frame clones alone and lacks a portion of them. The repertoire holds 600,000 to 750,000 clones, with around 11% as singletons. The sample comprised naive CD4+ T cells from blood. This sequence originates from a man aged 25 to 45 with type 1 diabetes. This chain connects TRBV4-1 to TRBJ2-1, with 12 bases fitting TRBD2. CDR3 sequence: CASSQDPGLAGGFEQFF. The CDR3 DNA reads as TGCGCCAGCAGCCAAGATCCAGGGCTAGCGGGGGGGTTTGAGCAGTTCTTC.